A selection of T cell receptor beta chains follows, all from one sample in a study of OX40 agonist ivuxolimab in advanced cancers. The assay was immunoSEQ multiplex PCR, and TCRdb's table has in-frame clones only and misses some. The sample has about 64,000 clones; around 84% are singletons. This specimen consisted of CD4+ or CD8+ T cells sorted from blood, obtained in a trial of the OX40 agonist ivuxolimab. The receptors stem from an adult with an advanced solid tumor such as melanoma, head and neck, liver or kidney cancer. The CDR3 runs from the conserved cysteine through the conserved F or W. A D gene is named only where the DNA matches it firmly. Clone sizes are given selectively: once, few, many, or a class where the clone is expanded.

j_call,v_call,d_call,clone_size,cdr3_nt,cdr3_aa
TRBJ1-4,TRBV5-7,NA,NA,TGTGCCAGCAGCTTGCGTTACAGGGTAGATGAAAAACTGTTTTTT,CASSLRYRVDEKLFF
TRBJ1-5,TRBV6-6,NA,once,TGTGCCAGCGGAAATGGGCAGAACAATCAGCCCCAGCATTTT,CASGNGQNNQPQHF
TRBJ1-5,TRBV7-9,TRBD1,NA,TGTGCCAGCAGCTGGCTCAGGGGGCGCTGGGTAAGCAATCAGCCCCAGCATTTT,CASSWLRGRWVSNQPQHF
TRBJ2-7,TRBV5-1,TRBD2,NA,TGCGCCAGCAGCTTGGCAGCTTATTCGGGGGGCGAGCAGTACTTC,CASSLAAYSGGEQYF
TRBJ2-7,TRBV27,NA,NA,TGTGCCAGCAGTTTACGGGGGCTAGCGACCGAGCAGTACTTC,CASSLRGLATEQYF
TRBJ1-2,TRBV2,NA,NA,TGTGCCAGCAGGCCAGGGATCGCGAGCTACACCTTC,CASRPGIASYTF
TRBJ2-7,TRBV5-5,NA,NA,TGTGCCAGCAGCTTGGAGGGGTTCGACTACGAGCAGTACTTC,CASSLEGFDYEQYF
TRBJ2-7,TRBV6-5,TRBD1,NA,TGTGCCACCTCCGGGACAGGCCTCCAGGACGAGCAGTACTTC,CATSGTGLQDEQYF
TRBJ1-2,TRBV25-1,NA,NA,TGTGCCAGCAGTGAGCGGACCGCAGACTATGGCTACACCTTC,CASSERTADYGYTF
TRBJ2-3,TRBV5-1,NA,NA,TGCGCCAGCAGCTTGGTGGGGGATATGGTGGCGACAGATACGCAGTATTTT,CASSLVGDMVATDTQYF
TRBJ2-5,TRBV5-4,TRBD1,NA,TGTGCCAGCAGCTCGGGGACAGATAGACAAGAGACCCAGTACTTC,CASSSGTDRQETQYF
TRBJ1-5,TRBV19,TRBD1,once,TGTGCCAGCCGGGACAGACGTAGCAATCAGCCCCAGCATTTT,CASRDRRSNQPQHF
TRBJ2-3,TRBV28,NA,once,TGTGCCAGCAGTTTAGAAGATACGCAGTATTTT,CASSLEDTQYF
TRBJ1-2,TRBV28,NA,NA,TGTGCCAGCAGTTTTTACTCTTATGGCTACACCTTC,CASSFYSYGYTF
TRBJ1-2,TRBV4-3,TRBD1,NA,TGCGCCAGCAGCCAAGACCCAGGGGGCCGTAGCTATGGCTACACCTTC,CASSQDPGGRSYGYTF
TRBJ1-6,TRBV2,NA,NA,TGTGCCAGCAGTGAAAGGGGGTATAATTCACCCCTCCACTTT,CASSERGYNSPLHF
TRBJ2-5,TRBV18,NA,once,TGTGCCAGCTCACCACCGGCAGAACTAGAGACCCAGTACTTC,CASSPPAELETQYF
TRBJ2-3,TRBV6-5,TRBD2,NA,TGTGCCAGCAGTTATAGCGGGGCTAGCACAGATACGCAGTATTTT,CASSYSGASTDTQYF
TRBJ1-2,TRBV6-5,NA,NA,TGTGCCAGCAGTTACCTGGGATTTTACACCTTC,CASSYLGFYTF
TRBJ2-3,TRBV6-1,TRBD2,NA,TGTGCCAGCAGTTGGACTAGCGGATACACAGATACGCAGTATTTT,CASSWTSGYTDTQYF
TRBJ2-1,TRBV7-2,NA,NA,TGTGCCAGCAGCTTAGCAGGGTCCGGGTACAATGAGCAGTTCTTC,CASSLAGSGYNEQFF
TRBJ2-1,TRBV15,NA,NA,TGTGCCACCAGCAGAGATTGGGGGAATGAGCAGTTCTTC,CATSRDWGNEQFF
TRBJ2-5,TRBV30,NA,NA,TGTGCCTGGAGTCACTCGGGGCGGTCGGGGACCCAGTACTTC,CAWSHSGRSGTQYF
TRBJ1-2,TRBV2,NA,NA,TGTGCCAGCAGTGAAGGTGGTCCTCCAGGCTACACCTTC,CASSEGGPPGYTF
TRBJ1-6,TRBV5-4,NA,NA,TGTGCCAGCAGCTTGATGGTTAATTCACCCCTCCACTTT,CASSLMVNSPLHF
TRBJ2-5,TRBV9,TRBD1,NA,TGTGCCAGCAGCGTAGAGGGGGCTGGTGAGACCCAGTACTTC,CASSVEGAGETQYF
TRBJ2-3,TRBV18,NA,NA,TGTGCCAGCTCACCACCGCAGGGGGGATCAGATACGCAGTATTTT,CASSPPQGGSDTQYF
TRBJ2-3,TRBV25-1,NA,NA,TGTGCCAGCAGTGCCCCGGGCTCTCATACGCAGTATTTT,CASSAPGSHTQYF
TRBJ1-1,TRBV7-9,NA,NA,TGTGCCAGCAGCTTAGCGCTCACTGAAGCTTTCTTT,CASSLALTEAFF
TRBJ2-5,TRBV7-6,NA,NA,TGTGCCAGCAGCTTAGCGCTATGGAGGGGTTTAGAGACCCAGTACTTC,CASSLALWRGLETQYF
TRBJ1-2,TRBV7-9,NA,NA,TGTGCCAGCAGATATGGTGGTTCGGACTACACCTTC,CASRYGGSDYTF
TRBJ2-4,TRBV5-4,NA,NA,TGTGCCAGCAGCTTGAGGGAAAACATTCAGTACTTC,CASSLRENIQYF
TRBJ2-5,TRBV5-1,NA,NA,TGCGCCAGCAGCTTGGGGGGCCTGAGGGAGACCCAGTACTTC,CASSLGGLRETQYF
TRBJ2-1,TRBV7-7,TRBD2,NA,TGTGCTAGCAGCCCGGGACTAGAAAACAATGAGCAGTTCTTC,CASSPGLENNEQFF
TRBJ2-7,TRBV6-5,NA,NA,TGTGCCAGCAGTGAGGGGCAGTACTACGAGCAGTACTTC,CASSEGQYYEQYF
TRBJ2-2,TRBV29-1,TRBD2,NA,TGCAGCGTTGAAGGGCTAGCGGGAGTTAACACCGGGGAGCTGTTTTTT,CSVEGLAGVNTGELFF
TRBJ2-2,TRBV7-8,TRBD1,NA,TGTGCCAGCAGCTCCAGGGACAGTAATATTGCCGGGGAGCTGTTTTTT,CASSSRDSNIAGELFF
TRBJ2-7,TRBV5-8,TRBD1,NA,TGTGCCAGCAGCGGGCCGGGACAGGGCCCTCTGGGGGAGCAGTACTTC,CASSGPGQGPLGEQYF
TRBJ2-1,TRBV10-2,TRBD2,NA,TGCGCCAGCGGTGGACTAGCGAGCTACAATGAGCAGTTCTTC,CASGGLASYNEQFF
TRBJ1-4,TRBV5-6,NA,NA,TGTGCCAGCAGCTTAACAGCTTGGTCGGACAGTAATAATGAAAAACTGTTTTTT,CASSLTAWSDSNNEKLFF
TRBJ2-7,TRBV9,NA,NA,TGTGCCAGCAGCCTGACTTTGGGGGCCTACGAGCAGTACTTC,CASSLTLGAYEQYF
TRBJ2-5,TRBV30,NA,NA,TGTGCCTGGAGTTTGGGGGCTTCCGAGACCCAGTACTTC,CAWSLGASETQYF
TRBJ2-1,TRBV29-1,TRBD2,NA,TGCAGCGTTGAAGATCCGGGACTAGCGGGCCACTACAATGAGCAGTTCTTC,CSVEDPGLAGHYNEQFF
TRBJ2-7,TRBV30,NA,NA,TGTGCCTGGAGTCGCAGGGGGAGGGCCGAAGAGCAGTACTTC,CAWSRRGRAEEQYF
TRBJ1-1,TRBV6-1,NA,NA,TGTGCCAGCAGTGAAGCCCCTATCCGGGGGCCCGGGGAAGCTTTCTTT,CASSEAPIRGPGEAFF
TRBJ2-5,TRBV7-3,TRBD1,NA,TGTGCCAGCAGTCCCGGGACAGGGGAAGAGACCCAGTACTTC,CASSPGTGEETQYF
TRBJ2-1,TRBV28,NA,NA,TGTGCCAGCAGTTTTCTCCGGACCCTAGACAATGAGCAGTTCTTC,CASSFLRTLDNEQFF
TRBJ2-1,TRBV2,TRBD2,once,TGTGCCAGCAGTGGGCGGGGGGGCGGAGATGAGCAGTTCTTC,CASSGRGGGDEQFF
TRBJ2-7,TRBV18,NA,NA,TGTGCCAGCTCACTATCGTCCCTAGAGCGGTACTTC,CASSLSSLERYF
TRBJ1-3,TRBV18,NA,NA,TGTGCCAGCTCACCAATCGGGAGCTCTGGAAACACCATATATTTT,CASSPIGSSGNTIYF
TRBJ1-1,TRBV19,TRBD1,NA,TGTGCCAGTAGTTCGGGACAGATGAACACTGAAGCTTTCTTT,CASSSGQMNTEAFF
TRBJ2-1,TRBV21-1,NA,NA,TGTGCCAGCGGGGAGGGGACCTACAATGAGCAGTTCTTC,CASGEGTYNEQFF
TRBJ2-3,TRBV6-1,NA,NA,TGTGCCAGCAAGGCCGCTAGCACAGATACGCAGTATTTT,CASKAASTDTQYF
TRBJ2-1,TRBV15,TRBD1,NA,TGTGCCACCAGCAGAGATCTGGGACAGGGATACAATGAGCAGTTCTTC,CATSRDLGQGYNEQFF
TRBJ1-1,TRBV5-1,NA,NA,TGCGCCACCAACCGAGGGGGGGCCGACACTGAAGCTTTCTTT,CATNRGGADTEAFF